A selection of T cell receptor beta chains follows, all from one sample in a study of T cell responses to AZD1222 COVID-19 vaccine. Measured with immunoSEQ multiplex PCR; TCRdb has only the in-frame clones, and not every one. The top ten clones hold 1.2% of a sample with roughly 100,000 clones, about 92% of them seen once. Sequenced material: peripheral blood, taken on day 0 of AZD1222 vaccination. The receptors were gathered from an adult in good health. The CDR3 runs from the conserved cysteine through the conserved F or W. The order of the fields is D gene, J gene, V gene, clone size, CDR3 DNA, CDR3 protein. A D gene is named only where the DNA matches it firmly. Expanded clones get a size class; other rows say once, few or many, or leave the size out.

>NA|TRBJ1-2|TRBV19|few
TGTGCCAGTAGTATTCGAGACTCCCGCGGGGGCTATGGCTACACCTTC
CASSIRDSRGGYGYTF
>NA|TRBJ2-5|TRBV27|NA
TGTGCCAGCAGTCTACAGGGATCCCGAGAGACCCAGTACTTC
CASSLQGSRETQYF
>NA|TRBJ2-2|TRBV29-1|NA
TGCAGCGTTGTCGCAGGGGTCCGCACCGGGGAGCTGTTTTTT
CSVVAGVRTGELFF
>TRBD1|TRBJ1-5|TRBV19|NA
TGTGCCAGTAGTCCCCGCCGGGACAGGGTTAATCAGCCCCAGCATTTT
CASSPRRDRVNQPQHF
>NA|TRBJ1-1|TRBV30|NA
TGTGCCTGGAGATACACGGGATCCACTGAAGCTTTCTTT
CAWRYTGSTEAFF
>NA|TRBJ2-1|TRBV2|NA
TGTGCCAGCAGTGAGGGGCGGGAGCAGTTCTTC
CASSEGREQFF
>TRBD1|TRBJ2-7|TRBV7-6|once
TGTGCCAGCAGCTTAGTGGGACAGGGGAGGAACGAGCAGTACTTC
CASSLVGQGRNEQYF
>NA|TRBJ1-1|TRBV19|NA
TGTGCCAGTAGTATAGAAAGGAGGGGAACACTCAACACTGAAGCTTTCTTT
CASSIERRGTLNTEAFF
>NA|TRBJ1-1|TRBV14|NA
TGTGCCAGCAGCCAAGATAGAGGACAGATGAACACTGAAGCTTTCTTT
CASSQDRGQMNTEAFF
>TRBD1|TRBJ2-7|TRBV6-2/TRBV6-3|NA
TGTGCCAGCAGTTACAGCCGGACAGGGCAAACCTACGAGCAGTACTTC
CASSYSRTGQTYEQYF
>TRBD2|TRBJ2-2|TRBV13|NA
TGTGCCAGCAGCCAGGGACTAGTTAGGACCGGGGAGCTGTTTTTT
CASSQGLVRTGELFF
>NA|TRBJ1-2|TRBV12-3/TRBV12-4|NA
TGTGCCAGCAGCCTCGACAGTGGGTATGGCTACACCTTC
CASSLDSGYGYTF
>NA|TRBJ1-5|TRBV29-1|NA
TGCAGCGTTGAAGAGAATAGAAATCAGCCCCAGCATTTT
CSVEENRNQPQHF
>TRBD2|TRBJ2-7|TRBV7-2|NA
TGTGCCAGCAGCCCGGGGACTAGCGGGGGCATCAGCTCCTACGAGCAGTACTTC
CASSPGTSGGISSYEQYF
>NA|TRBJ1-3|TRBV6-6|NA
TGTGCCAGCAGTCCGACAGGTCGTGACGGTCTGGGAAACACCATATATTTT
CASSPTGRDGLGNTIYF
>NA|TRBJ2-1|TRBV21-1|NA
TGTGCCAGCAGGGGGGGAACAGGGGATGATGAGCAGTTCTTC
CASRGGTGDDEQFF
>NA|TRBJ2-2|TRBV24-1|NA
TGTGCCACCAGTGATCCGGGGTACGGAAGCGGGGAGCTGTTTTTT
CATSDPGYGSGELFF
>NA|TRBJ2-3|TRBV11-3|NA
TGTGCCAGCTTAGCCGGAGACCGCCGGGCCACAGATACGCAGTATTTT
CASLAGDRRATDTQYF
>TRBD2|TRBJ2-1|TRBV5-1|NA
TGCGCCAGCAGCTCCCCCAGCGGGATAAACAATGAGCAGTTCTTC
CASSSPSGINNEQFF
>NA|TRBJ1-4|TRBV4-3|NA
TGCGCCAGCAGCCAAGATAGGGGGGAAAAACTGTTTTTT
CASSQDRGEKLFF
>TRBD1|TRBJ1-5|TRBV19|NA
TGTGCCAGTAGTAGGGGACAGGGGGCTGGGAGCAATCAGCCCCAGCATTTT
CASSRGQGAGSNQPQHF
>TRBD2|TRBJ2-1|TRBV14|NA
TGTGCCAGCAGCCGGGGCGGGAGTATCTACAATGAGCAGTTCTTC
CASSRGGSIYNEQFF
>TRBD1|TRBJ2-2|TRBV15|NA
TGTGCCACCTCCATCGGGACAGCCTACGGCCTGAACACCGGGGAGCTGTTTTTT
CATSIGTAYGLNTGELFF
>NA|TRBJ2-3|TRBV4-2|NA
TGTGCCAGCAGCCGAAATAGGGAGACCTTCACAGATACGCAGTATTTT
CASSRNRETFTDTQYF
>NA|TRBJ1-6|TRBV19|NA
TGTGCCAGTAGTATTCGGGGGTTGGATAATTCACCCCTCCACTTT
CASSIRGLDNSPLHF
>NA|TRBJ1-6|TRBV7-9|NA
TGTGCCAGCAGCTTATCGAGGTCTAGTGCCCCGGCCCTCCACTTT
CASSLSRSSAPALHF
>NA|TRBJ2-7|TRBV7-3|NA
TGTGCCAGCAGCCCAGGGGCGGGCGAGCAGTACTTC
CASSPGAGEQYF
>NA|TRBJ2-4|TRBV6-5|NA
TGTGCCAGCAGCGCCTCGATAGCCAAAAACATTCAGTACTTC
CASSASIAKNIQYF
>NA|TRBJ1-1|TRBV28|NA
TGTGCCGTTGGGGGTATGAACACTGAAGCTTTCTTT
CAVGGMNTEAFF
>NA|TRBJ1-2|TRBV27|NA
TGTGCCAGTTCCCGGGTCTATTTTTGGGGGAACTATGGCTACACCTTC
CASSRVYFWGNYGYTF
>TRBD2|TRBJ2-7|TRBV7-2|NA
TGTGCCAGCAGAGGACTAGCGGGCCCCACGCAGTACTTC
CASRGLAGPTQYF
>NA|TRBJ2-1|TRBV28|NA
TGTGCCAGCAGCGGAAACTCACATGAGCAGTTCTTC
CASSGNSHEQFF
>NA|TRBJ1-4|TRBV7-2|NA
TGTGCCAGCAGCTTAGCGGCAGGGAGGGCGGAAAAACTGTTTTTT
CASSLAAGRAEKLFF
>NA|TRBJ1-4|TRBV6-5|NA
TGTGCCAGCAGTTCTACAGGAGGAGAAAAACTGTTTTTT
CASSSTGGEKLFF
>NA|TRBJ2-2|TRBV7-2|NA
TGTGCCAGCAGCTTAGGTGGTAGTGTGACCGGGGAGCTGTTTTTT
CASSLGGSVTGELFF
>NA|TRBJ2-1|TRBV24-1|once
TGTGCCACCAGTGATTTCTCCGGGGCCAATGAGCAGTTCTTC
CATSDFSGANEQFF
>NA|TRBJ1-2|TRBV19|NA
TGTGCCAGTAGTATTCCCGGGTTCTTGGGCTACACCTTC
CASSIPGFLGYTF
>NA|TRBJ2-1|TRBV6-2/TRBV6-3|once
TGTGCCAGCAGTATTAGCGTAATTCTCCTCAATGAGCAGTTCTTC
CASSISVILLNEQFF
>NA|TRBJ1-4|TRBV7-9|NA
TGTGCCAGCAGTTGGACGGATTTTCGTGAAAAACTGTTTTTT
CASSWTDFREKLFF
>TRBD2|TRBJ2-2|TRBV11-2|NA
TGTGCCAGCAGCTTGGCAGGGAGGGGCACCGGGGAGCTGTTTTTT
CASSLAGRGTGELFF
>NA|TRBJ2-3|TRBV28|NA
TGTGCCAGCAGTTCGTTGGTTGCAGATACGCAGTATTTT
CASSSLVADTQYF